These T cell receptor beta chains were read from a single sample in a study of beta chain features in type 1 diabetes. The repertoire was sequenced with immunoSEQ multiplex PCR; TCRdb's copy has only in-frame clones and lacks some. The table shows about 710,000 clones, with 11% to 15% occurring only once. Material: naive CD4+ T cells from blood. Receptors originate from a man between 18 and 29 years old with type 1 diabetes. The CDR3 runs from the conserved cysteine through the conserved F or W. Each record gives: CDR3 protein, CDR3 DNA, clone size, D gene, J gene, V gene. D genes are given only for firm matches. Expanded clones get a size class; other rows say once, few or many, or leave the size out.

cdr3_aa: CASASPGTGNEQFF; cdr3_nt: TGTGCCAGCGCAAGTCCCGGGACAGGGAATGAGCAGTTCTTC; clone_size: -; d_call: TRBD1; j_call: TRBJ2-1; v_call: TRBV28
cdr3_aa: CASSRPGQSTYEQYF; cdr3_nt: TGTGCCAGCTCCCGACCGGGACAGTCAACCTACGAGCAGTACTTC; clone_size: -; d_call: TRBD1; j_call: TRBJ2-7; v_call: TRBV2
cdr3_aa: CASSWDTDQIYNEQFF; cdr3_nt: TGTGCCAGCAGCTGGGACACCGACCAAATATACAATGAGCAGTTCTTC; clone_size: -; d_call: -; j_call: TRBJ2-1; v_call: TRBV5-4
cdr3_aa: CASSVFPRQGAEDTDTQYF; cdr3_nt: TGTGCCAGCAGCGTATTCCCCAGACAGGGGGCGGAAGACACAGATACGCAGTATTTT; clone_size: few; d_call: TRBD1; j_call: TRBJ2-3; v_call: TRBV9
cdr3_aa: CAWSAGSQGGYTF; cdr3_nt: TGTGCCTGGAGTGCTGGGAGCCAGGGGGGCTACACCTTC; clone_size: -; d_call: -; j_call: TRBJ1-2; v_call: TRBV30
cdr3_aa: CASSIPDGVPPLHF; cdr3_nt: TGTGCCAGTAGCATCCCGGACGGCGTTCCACCCCTCCACTTT; clone_size: -; d_call: -; j_call: TRBJ1-6; v_call: TRBV19
cdr3_aa: CASSFNEVTEAFF; cdr3_nt: TGCGCCAGCAGCTTCAACGAGGTCACTGAAGCTTTCTTT; clone_size: -; d_call: -; j_call: TRBJ1-1; v_call: TRBV5-1
cdr3_aa: CASSSNARGLGTQYF; cdr3_nt: TGTGCCAGCAGCTCAAACGCTCGGGGGCTCGGTACGCAGTATTTT; clone_size: few; d_call: -; j_call: TRBJ2-3; v_call: TRBV7-2
cdr3_aa: CAWRLDRGDNQPQHF; cdr3_nt: TGTGCCTGGAGGCTCGACAGGGGCGACAATCAGCCCCAGCATTTT; clone_size: -; d_call: TRBD1; j_call: TRBJ1-5; v_call: TRBV30
cdr3_aa: CASSRPTRQGVSYEQYF; cdr3_nt: TGTGCCAGTAGTCGTCCTACCAGACAGGGTGTCTCCTACGAGCAGTACTTC; clone_size: -; d_call: TRBD1; j_call: TRBJ2-7; v_call: TRBV19
cdr3_aa: CASSLASGARDTQYF; cdr3_nt: TGCGCCAGCAGCTTGGCTAGCGGGGCCAGGGATACGCAGTATTTT; clone_size: -; d_call: TRBD2; j_call: TRBJ2-3; v_call: TRBV5-1
cdr3_aa: CASSQDEGAGQPQHF; cdr3_nt: TGTGCCAGCAGCCAAGATGAGGGGGCAGGTCAGCCCCAGCATTTT; clone_size: -; d_call: TRBD1; j_call: TRBJ1-5; v_call: TRBV4-2
cdr3_aa: CASSLTPITEAFF; cdr3_nt: TGTGCCAGCAGCTTGACGCCGATCACTGAAGCTTTCTTT; clone_size: -; d_call: -; j_call: TRBJ1-1; v_call: TRBV7-2
cdr3_aa: CASSPWTSGGSRNTQYF; cdr3_nt: TGTGCCAGCAGCCCGTGGACTAGCGGGGGGTCCAGGAATACGCAGTATTTT; clone_size: -; d_call: TRBD2; j_call: TRBJ2-3; v_call: TRBV9
cdr3_aa: CASSLDHWRAETQYF; cdr3_nt: TGTGCCAGCAGCTTAGATCATTGGCGGGCGGAGACCCAGTACTTC; clone_size: -; d_call: -; j_call: TRBJ2-5; v_call: TRBV11-2
cdr3_aa: CAWTVISGTVFF; cdr3_nt: TGTGCCTGGACAGTGATATCAGGGACGGTGTTTTTT; clone_size: -; d_call: -; j_call: TRBJ2-2; v_call: TRBV30
cdr3_aa: CASSPGRNYNEQFF; cdr3_nt: TGTGCCAGCAGCCCGGGACGAAACTACAATGAGCAGTTCTTC; clone_size: few; d_call: -; j_call: TRBJ2-1; v_call: TRBV11-2
cdr3_aa: CASSPQGALTEAFF; cdr3_nt: TGTGCCAGCAGCCCACAGGGGGCTCTCACTGAAGCTTTCTTT; clone_size: few; d_call: TRBD1; j_call: TRBJ1-1; v_call: TRBV7-9
cdr3_aa: CAWTRNYGYTF; cdr3_nt: TGTGCCTGGACGAGAAACTATGGCTACACCTTC; clone_size: -; d_call: -; j_call: TRBJ1-2; v_call: TRBV30
cdr3_aa: CASSDPRQGEDEQFF; cdr3_nt: TGTGCCAGCAGTGATCCTCGACAGGGTGAGGATGAGCAGTTCTTC; clone_size: few; d_call: TRBD1; j_call: TRBJ2-1; v_call: TRBV25-1
cdr3_aa: CASSFFGQASYEQYF; cdr3_nt: TGTGCCAGCAGCTTTTTCGGGCAGGCCTCCTACGAGCAGTACTTC; clone_size: -; d_call: -; j_call: TRBJ2-7; v_call: TRBV7-2
cdr3_aa: CASSLAGHTDTQYF; cdr3_nt: TGTGCCAGCAGCTTAGCGGGGCACACAGATACGCAGTATTTT; clone_size: few; d_call: -; j_call: TRBJ2-3; v_call: TRBV7-2
cdr3_aa: CASSPGTGFEQYF; cdr3_nt: TGTGCCAGCAGTCCCGGGACAGGGTTCGAGCAGTACTTC; clone_size: few; d_call: TRBD1; j_call: TRBJ2-7; v_call: TRBV7-2
cdr3_aa: CASRPGGAVYEQYF; cdr3_nt: TGTGCCAGCAGACCGGGCGGGGCTGTCTACGAGCAGTACTTC; clone_size: few; d_call: -; j_call: TRBJ2-7; v_call: TRBV6-5
cdr3_aa: CASSPGTSTQETQYF; cdr3_nt: TGTGCCAGCAGCCCCGGGACATCCACACAAGAGACCCAGTACTTC; clone_size: few; d_call: -; j_call: TRBJ2-5; v_call: TRBV7-9
cdr3_aa: CASSEYRGLSTNEKLFF; cdr3_nt: TGTGCCAGCAGTGAATATAGAGGGCTCTCAACTAATGAAAAACTGTTTTTT; clone_size: -; d_call: -; j_call: TRBJ1-4; v_call: TRBV25-1
cdr3_aa: CASSETGKGSPLHF; cdr3_nt: TGTGCCAGCAGCGAGACAGGCAAGGGTTCACCCCTCCACTTT; clone_size: -; d_call: -; j_call: TRBJ1-6; v_call: TRBV7-9
cdr3_aa: CASSGVTGRYGYTF; cdr3_nt: TGTGCCAGCAGCGGGGTAACGGGCCGCTATGGCTACACCTTC; clone_size: few; d_call: -; j_call: TRBJ1-2; v_call: TRBV21-1
cdr3_aa: CASSLRDRDNSPLHF; cdr3_nt: TGCGCCAGCAGCTTGAGGGACAGAGATAATTCACCCCTCCACTTT; clone_size: -; d_call: TRBD1; j_call: TRBJ1-6; v_call: TRBV5-1
cdr3_aa: CASRPRADGLYEQYF; cdr3_nt: TGTGCCAGCAGACCCAGGGCCGACGGGTTGTACGAGCAGTACTTC; clone_size: -; d_call: -; j_call: TRBJ2-7; v_call: TRBV6-6
cdr3_aa: CASSPNGGGNTINQPQHF; cdr3_nt: TGTGCCAGCTCACCTAACGGGGGTGGAAATACGATCAATCAGCCCCAGCATTTT; clone_size: few; d_call: -; j_call: TRBJ1-5; v_call: TRBV18
cdr3_aa: CATDRRGTTDTQYF; cdr3_nt: TGTGCCACCGATCGCAGGGGCACCACGGATACGCAGTATTTT; clone_size: few; d_call: -; j_call: TRBJ2-3; v_call: TRBV15
cdr3_aa: CASRGTLSSYEQYF; cdr3_nt: TGTGCCAGCAGGGGGACGTTGAGCTCCTACGAGCAGTACTTC; clone_size: -; d_call: -; j_call: TRBJ2-7; v_call: TRBV25-1
cdr3_aa: CASSHRQTTDTQYF; cdr3_nt: TGTGCCAGCAGCCATCGACAAACCACAGATACGCAGTATTTT; clone_size: -; d_call: -; j_call: TRBJ2-3; v_call: TRBV7-2
cdr3_aa: CASSRRTAVSYEQYF; cdr3_nt: TGTGCCAGCAGTCGGAGGACAGCCGTCTCCTACGAGCAGTACTTC; clone_size: -; d_call: -; j_call: TRBJ2-7; v_call: TRBV2
cdr3_aa: CASGSGGSYNEQFF; cdr3_nt: TGTGCTAGTGGTTCTGGAGGGTCCTACAATGAGCAGTTCTTC; clone_size: -; d_call: -; j_call: TRBJ2-1; v_call: TRBV12-5
cdr3_aa: CASSLAGQGQDTQYF; cdr3_nt: TGCGCCAGCAGCTTGGCTGGGCAGGGGCAAGATACGCAGTATTTT; clone_size: -; d_call: -; j_call: TRBJ2-3; v_call: TRBV5-1
cdr3_aa: CASSSIGRKYSNQPQHF; cdr3_nt: TGTGCCAGCAGTTCGATTGGCAGAAAATATAGCAATCAGCCCCAGCATTTT; clone_size: -; d_call: -; j_call: TRBJ1-5; v_call: TRBV27
cdr3_aa: CATRLAGGETQYF; cdr3_nt: TGTGCCACCCGACTAGCGGGGGGTGAGACCCAGTACTTC; clone_size: few; d_call: TRBD2; j_call: TRBJ2-5; v_call: TRBV19
cdr3_aa: CASSERGGVGYEQYF; cdr3_nt: TGTGCCAGCAGTGAACGGGGCGGAGTCGGATACGAGCAGTACTTC; clone_size: few; d_call: -; j_call: TRBJ2-7; v_call: TRBV2
cdr3_aa: CASSTRDRGNEQFF; cdr3_nt: TGTGCCAGCAGTACCCGGGACAGGGGCAATGAGCAGTTCTTC; clone_size: few; d_call: TRBD1; j_call: TRBJ2-1; v_call: TRBV6-5
cdr3_aa: CATSRVQGAGVDTQYF; cdr3_nt: TGTGCCACCAGCAGAGTCCAGGGGGCTGGGGTCGATACGCAGTATTTT; clone_size: -; d_call: TRBD1; j_call: TRBJ2-3; v_call: TRBV15
cdr3_aa: CASNGQRGSQPQHF; cdr3_nt: TGTGCCAGCAATGGTCAGCGGGGAAGTCAGCCCCAGCATTTT; clone_size: -; d_call: -; j_call: TRBJ1-5; v_call: TRBV6-1